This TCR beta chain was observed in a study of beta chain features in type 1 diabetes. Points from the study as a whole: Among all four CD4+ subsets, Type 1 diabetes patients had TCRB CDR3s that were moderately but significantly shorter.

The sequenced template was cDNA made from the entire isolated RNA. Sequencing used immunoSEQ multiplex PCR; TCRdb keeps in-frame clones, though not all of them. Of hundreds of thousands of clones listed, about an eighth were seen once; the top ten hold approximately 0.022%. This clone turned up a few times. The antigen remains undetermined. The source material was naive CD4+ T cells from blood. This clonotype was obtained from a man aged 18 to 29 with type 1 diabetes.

In nucleotides, the CDR3 is TGTGCCTGGAAAATGGGATCTGGAAACACCATATATTTT. It codes for CAWKMGSGNTIYF. This rearrangement joins TRBV30 to TRBJ1-3, with D uncertain. Trimming pared 4 bases from V and 1 base from J, leaving 8 bases between. The V gene's germline CDR1 is GTSNPN and CDR2 SVGIG (reference sequence). This CDR3 has 13 amino acids.